This T cell receptor beta chain was profiled in a study of blood T cell repertoires in COVID-19. Under the authors' procedure: Estimation of nucleated cell counts was performed using reference gene primer amplification. Generated by immunoSEQ multiplex PCR, the TCRdb table keeps only in-frame clones and is missing some. Clone size and V and J calls were adopted from that table, with D and trimming inferred from the DNA. The sample has approximately 60,000 clones, 65% to 80% seen once. The germline V gene encodes CDR1 LGHNT and CDR2 FRNRAP. With 3 bases removed from V and 3 bases from J, the gap between germline ends came to 6 bases. CDR3 length: 12 residues.

The chain recombines TRBV12-5 with TRBJ2-7; TRBD2 might be the D (5 bases). The TCR sequence derives from a woman older than 75 with active or convalescent COVID-19. The sequenced material came from peripheral blood. CDR3 residues: CASGLGSYEQYF. The CDR3 DNA reads TGTGCTAGTGGTTTAGGGAGCTACGAGCAGTACTTC.